This T cell receptor beta chain stems from a study of blood T cell repertoires in COVID-19. Study details: The samples span acute and convalescent COVID-19 from the United States, Italy and Spain.

Using immunoSEQ multiplex PCR, the repertoire was profiled, and TCRdb retains in-frame clones only, with some absent. The sample contains about 190,000 clones, 65% to 80% of which appear only once. The study recruited people aged 18 to 89 years across about two dozen US areas. There are a few counts of this clone. V lost 1 base to trimming and J lost 9 bases; unmatched junction nucleotides: 20. The CDR3 is made up of 20 amino acids. The germline CDR1 and CDR2 sequences are LGHDT and YNNKEL (reference sequence). Sequencing was done on a sample of PBMCs or T cells enriched from blood (not recorded which). The chain is built from TRBV3-1 (or the pseudogene TRBV3-2) and TRBJ2-1; 11 bases are shared with TRBD2. This TCR was sampled from a woman aged 50 to 60 with acute COVID-19. This CDR3 reads CASSQARLAGKSAPFGEQFF. The CDR3 nucleotides read TGTGCCAGCAGCCAAGCCCGACTAGCGGGGAAGTCTGCCCCGTTTGGTGAGCAGTTCTTC.